In its sample, the clone carrying this TCR beta chain was seen once. Antigen specificity is unknown. The CDR3 sequence is 14 residues long. With 6 bases clipped from V and 5 bases from J, the junction kept 3 bases outside the gene matches. CDR1 is SEHNR, CDR2 FQNEAQ, per germline (reference sequence). This specimen comes from a study of blood T cells in healthy people across ages. Study conclusions and caveats: A strong correlation was seen between TCR beta diversity and naive T cell percentage. Underestimates were what the diversity estimates from one million T cells were considered to be. Leaving the PBMCs unsorted stopped any conclusive comparison of naive versus antigen-experienced cells. No one knew whether donors had CMV, which possibly confounded expanded clonotype changes.

Then a second PCR, running roughly 7 to 11 cycles, was carried out with a sample-barcoded 5' primer and a J-beta primer mix. MiXCR, applied by TCRdb to the 5' RACE reads, yields one record per CDR3 protein. The repertoire holds about 970,000 distinct CDR3 sequences, with roughly 51% as singletons. The receptor's source is a woman aged 55-69 years in good health. Sequencing was done on a sample of blood. The chain employs TRBV7-9 and TRBJ2-1; TRBD2 agrees at 11 bases. The chain's CDR3 is CASSKLAGDNEQFF. The CDR3 coding sequence is TGTGCCAGCAGTAAACTAGCGGGAGACAATGAGCAGTTCTTC.